The rows below give T cell receptor beta chains drawn from one sample of a study of cytomegalovirus exposure and HLA in healthy donors. Clones were sequenced by immunoSEQ multiplex PCR, and TCRdb holds only the in-frame ones, with some missing. Among under 200,000 clones, roughly 80% were seen once, and the ten largest hold about 2.5%. The source material was PBMCs. Receptors were obtained from a male donor in good health and CMV-seronegative. The CDR3 runs from the conserved cysteine through the conserved F or W. D genes are given only for firm matches. Expanded clones are given a class, and other clones once, few, many or no size at all.

abundance: few; d_gene: NA; v_gene: TRBV18; j_gene: TRBJ1-3; CDR3aa: CASSPRQGSSGNTIYF; CDR3nt: TGTGCCAGCTCACCACGGCAGGGAAGCTCTGGAAACACCATATATTTT
abundance: NA; d_gene: NA; v_gene: TRBV11-2; j_gene: TRBJ2-7; CDR3aa: CASKGTAGTYEQYF; CDR3nt: TGTGCCAGCAAGGGTACGGCGGGGACCTACGAGCAGTACTTC
abundance: NA; d_gene: NA; v_gene: TRBV11-2; j_gene: TRBJ2-2; CDR3aa: CASSPYPARGNTGELFF; CDR3nt: TGTGCCAGCAGCCCATATCCCGCCAGGGGCAACACCGGGGAGCTGTTTTTT
abundance: NA; d_gene: TRBD1; v_gene: TRBV4-1; j_gene: TRBJ1-1; CDR3aa: CASSGMGQTAFF; CDR3nt: TGCGCCAGCAGCGGAATGGGACAGACAGCTTTCTTT
abundance: NA; d_gene: TRBD2; v_gene: TRBV5-4; j_gene: TRBJ2-5; CDR3aa: CASSSGGALETQYF; CDR3nt: TGTGCCAGCAGCTCCGGGGGGGCCCTTGAGACCCAGTACTTC
abundance: once; d_gene: NA; v_gene: TRBV11-2; j_gene: TRBJ1-1; CDR3aa: CASSFRDRNTEAFF; CDR3nt: TGTGCCAGCAGCTTCCGAGACAGGAACACTGAAGCTTTCTTT
abundance: NA; d_gene: NA; v_gene: TRBV5-1; j_gene: TRBJ1-1; CDR3aa: CASSLNGGGSEAFF; CDR3nt: TGCGCCAGCAGCTTGAACGGGGGAGGGTCTGAAGCTTTCTTT
abundance: NA; d_gene: NA; v_gene: TRBV14; j_gene: TRBJ1-5; CDR3aa: CASSQDHVQPQHF; CDR3nt: TGTGCCAGCAGCCAAGATCATGTTCAGCCCCAGCATTTT
abundance: NA; d_gene: TRBD2; v_gene: TRBV7-8; j_gene: TRBJ2-1; CDR3aa: CASSRLAGAYNEQFF; CDR3nt: TGTGCCAGCAGCCGACTAGCGGGGGCCTACAATGAGCAGTTCTTC
abundance: NA; d_gene: TRBD2; v_gene: TRBV5-1; j_gene: TRBJ2-5; CDR3aa: CASSLGGGFQETQYF; CDR3nt: TGCGCCAGCAGCTTGGGCGGGGGGTTTCAAGAGACCCAGTACTTC
abundance: once; d_gene: NA; v_gene: TRBV7-9; j_gene: TRBJ2-7; CDR3aa: CASSLEGPYEQYF; CDR3nt: TGTGCCAGCAGCTTAGAGGGGCCCTACGAGCAGTACTTC
abundance: NA; d_gene: TRBD1; v_gene: TRBV5-5; j_gene: TRBJ2-7; CDR3aa: CASSLEGTGLYEQYF; CDR3nt: TGTGCCAGCAGCTTGGAAGGGACAGGCCTCTACGAGCAGTACTTC
abundance: NA; d_gene: NA; v_gene: TRBV10-2; j_gene: TRBJ2-3; CDR3aa: CASSEAGTDTQYF; CDR3nt: TGCGCCAGCAGTGAGGCAGGAACAGATACGCAGTATTTT